The 9 T cell receptor beta chains presented below share a single source sample, sequenced in a study of cytomegalovirus exposure and HLA in healthy donors. The PCR contained 60 Vbeta and 13 Jbeta primers. Measured with immunoSEQ multiplex PCR; TCRdb has only the in-frame clones, and not every one. The sample gives more than 75,000 clones, about four fifths of which show up once; approximately 14% is in the top ten. Sequencing was performed on PBMCs. The receptors come from a woman in her thirties or forties in good health and CMV-seropositive.

The J gene is TRBJ2-7, the V gene TRBV7-2; 8 nucleotides agree with TRBD1. V lost 2 bases and J lost 6; bases outside the gene matches: 9. CDR1 is SGHTA, CDR2 FQGNSA, per germline. This CDR3 contains 15 residues. The CDR3 region is CASSLTGTGAFEQYF. In DNA, the CDR3 is TGTGCCAGCAGCTTAACCGGGACAGGAGCTTTCGAGCAGTACTTC. Using reference TRBV7-2 and TRBJ2-7 for the parts outside the CDR3, the full variable domain is GAGVSQSPSNKVTEKGKDVELRCDPISGHTALYWYRQSLGQGLEFLIYFQGNSAPDKSGLPSDRFSAERTGGSVSTLTIQRTQQEDSAVYLCASSLTGTGAFEQYFGPGTRLTVT.

The chain has TRBV6-5 and TRBJ1-5, with a weak D call TRBD1 (5 bases). V lost 11 bases, J lost 0 bases, and 17 bases lay in between. CDR1 and CDR2 from the germline V gene are MNHEY and SVGAGI. CDR3 size: 15 residues. The CDR3 spells CACGPPGDSNQPQHF. CDR3 nucleotides: TGTGCCTGCGGTCCCCCGGGGGATAGCAATCAGCCCCAGCATTTT.

CDR3 sequence reads: CASSPIGGGKYEQYF. The CDR3 DNA sequence: TGTGCCAGCAGCCCCATCGGCGGCGGGAAATACGAGCAGTACTTC. This chain connects TRBV27 to TRBJ2-7; a weak D match, TRBD2 (6 bases). Germline V gives CDR1 MNHEY, CDR2 SMNVEV (reference sequence). Trimming left V 6 bases short and J 4 bases short, with 19 bases between. CDR3 size: 15 residues.

The chain links TRBV7-3 to TRBJ1-5; 8 bases fit TRBD1. CDR1 is SGHTA and CDR2 is FQGTGA in the germline V gene. Unmatched junction bases numbered 20, after V lost 7 bases and J lost 0 bases. The CDR3 runs 20 residues. The CDR3 reads CASTSPTGTGPSNSNQPQHF. The CDR3 coding sequence is TGTGCCAGCACCTCTCCCACCGGGACAGGACCCTCAAATAGCAATCAGCCCCAGCATTTT.

The gene calls are TRBV18 and TRBJ1-5, with TRBD1 matching 7 bases. Unmatched junction bases numbered 4, after V lost 3 bases and J lost 2 bases. Germline CDR1 KGHSH, CDR2 LQKENI. The length of the CDR3 is 15 residues. CDR3 residues: CASSPTGYGNQPQHF. The CDR3 DNA sequence: TGTGCCAGCTCACCGACAGGGTATGGCAATCAGCCCCAGCATTTT.

This clone was counted only a few times. The chain uses TRBV7-9 and TRBJ2-1, with 10 bases fitting TRBD1. This CDR3 spans 15 amino acids. The germline V gene encodes CDR1 SEHNR and CDR2 FQNEAQ (reference sequence). The ends lost 1 base at V and 6 bases at J; junction bases unmatched: 3. The CDR3 here is CASSLEWTGGNEQFF. The CDR3 nucleotides read TGTGCCAGCAGCTTAGAATGGACAGGGGGCAATGAGCAGTTCTTC.

This clone appeared a single time. V gene TRBV6-6 combines with J gene TRBJ1-1; D may be TRBD1 (6 bases). V lost 5 bases and J lost 1, with 8 bases in between. This CDR3 has 13 residues. CDR1 is MNHNY, CDR2 SVGAGI, per germline (reference sequence). For the CDR3, the DNA is TGTGCCAGCAGTGGGACACAGAACACTGAAGCTTTCTTT. This translates into CASSGTQNTEAFF.

The chain couples TRBV2 to TRBJ2-2; 7 bases fit TRBD1. Germline CDR1 SNHLY, CDR2 FYNNEI. The J segment lost 4 bases and the V segment lost 8 bases, leaving 4 bases of the junction unmatched. There are 13 residues in the CDR3. CDR3 in amino acids: CASGNRGTGELFF. CDR3 DNA: TGTGCCAGCGGAAACAGGGGCACCGGGGAGCTGTTTTTT.

This clone showed up just a few times. This chain joins TRBV5-4 and TRBJ2-1; 16 bases map to TRBD2. J lost 6 bases, V lost 0 bases, and 3 bases had no gene match. Germline values: CDR1 SGHNT, CDR2 YYREEE (reference sequence). This CDR3 has 17 amino acids. CDR3: CASSLVGTSGRANEQFF. The CDR3 DNA follows: TGTGCCAGCAGCTTGGTAGGGACTAGCGGGAGGGCCAATGAGCAGTTCTTC.